One TCR beta chain is described in this entry. Its antigen is not known. The library targeted TCRbeta and was prepared with unique molecular identifiers. MiXCR, applied by TCRdb to the PCR reads, yields one record per CDR3 protein. The sample has about a million distinct CDR3 sequences; about 29% are singletons. The data stem from a study of T-cell reconstitution after alpha-beta-depleted transplantation in children. Study-wide results and limits: T-cell counts and diversity at one year following transplant were attributed mainly to newly produced T cells. The origin of high day-60 TCRbeta diversity in some patients lay in surviving recipient T cells and thymic progenitors.

V lost 7 bases, J lost 0 bases, and 16 bases lay in between. This CDR3 spans 15 amino acids. CDR1 and CDR2 (germline): MNHEY, SMNVEV (reference sequence). The input for sequencing was PBMCs, mostly from graft donor cells, taken 360 days after TCRalphabeta/CD19-depleted stem cell transplant. This chain connects TRBV27 to TRBJ2-7; D unclear. The clonotype comes from a boy under two years old who had a stem cell transplant for SCID, so the T cells may come from the graft donor. CDR3 residues: CASTQKGRHSYEQYF. The CDR3, as DNA: TGTGCCAGCACCCAGAAGGGTCGCCACTCCTACGAGCAGTACTTC.